This T cell receptor beta chain was sequenced for a study of early T cells in non-severe SARS-CoV-2 infection. Study details: The authors sequenced bulk RNA from unsorted whole blood, leaving chains unpaired. Overall study findings and caveats: VDJdb matches were skewed toward anti-spike CD8 T cell responses.

The CDR3 has 16 amino acids. CDR1 is DFQATT and CDR2 is SNEGSKA in the germline V gene (reference sequence). The V end lost 6 bases, the J end lost 8 bases, and 26 bases lay between the germline ends. This clonotype has just a few counts. The target antigen is unknown. Individual cDNA molecules carried attached unique molecular identifiers. TCRdb used MiXCR to reprocess the 5' RACE reads, holding one entry per CDR3 protein. Found here are about 100,000 distinct CDR3 sequences, 13% of them singletons; the top ten hold 2% to 2.5%. Input material: whole blood. The TCR was taken from an adult who was a healthcare worker with PCR-confirmed SARS-CoV-2 infection or an uninfected control (not recorded which). The chain has TRBV20-1 and TRBJ2-1, with D tentatively TRBD1 or TRBD2 (6 bases each). The CDR3 DNA sequence: TGCAGTGCCAGGCCGGCCACGGGGGCCCAGGTGGATGAGCAGTTCTTC. This codes for CSARPATGAQVDEQFF.